Here is one TCR beta chain with its context. Its antigen specificity is not known. The sample holds no much larger clone one base away, and base qualities are not on file. Trimming removed 1 base from V and 5 bases from J, leaving 14 bases between the germline ends. Taken from cysteine to phenylalanine, the CDR3 has 16 residues. Here the CDR3 DNA is all that survives: 48 bases in frame from base 1. As encoded in the germline V gene (reference sequence), CDR1 is MNHNY while CDR2 is SVGAGI. The data belong to a study of shared clonotypes between healthy human individuals (dated by TCRdb to the early 2020s). For the study in its entirety: Three men and two women, aged 18 to 49 years, made up the cohort. To estimate repertoire size and how much clonotype sharing occurs between individuals, the study deeply sequenced the blood TCR repertoires of roughly 5 healthy adults. To increase sequencing depth and limit assay-specific biases, TCR repertoire library preparation and sequencing were carried out by different laboratories using diverse techniques. For each donor, CD4 naive and CD4 memory were each given three plates, CD8 naive was given two plates, and CD8 memory was given one plate. Per donor, leukapheresis produced somewhere between about 0.9 and 9 billion PBMCs. General study outcomes and caveats: Even with the large sequencing depth, rarefaction of the sorted-subset datasets indicated that sequencing was incomplete. Because the study included a small number of donors, the genetic and exposure-history diversity represented was limited. Clonotypes shared by all four sorted-subset donors showed higher generation probabilities than non-shared clonotypes. Naive subsets generally had larger estimated clonotype richness than memory subsets did. Pairwise subsampling led to the expectation that sequencing depth would affect the degree of clonotype sharing among donors. When several donors were compared, the shared fraction of clonotypes was roughly 4.8% for naive CD4, over 3% for naive CD8, roughly 2.5% for memory CD4, and about 0.36% for memory CD8. Sampling was restricted to blood, and TCR repertoires in tissues likely differ from the TCR repertoires found in blood.

TCR CDR3 regions were amplified from genomic DNA by multiplex PCR using the deep immunoSEQ assay. Genomic DNA extracted from each cell subset was distributed evenly over all wells of several immunoSEQ 96-well plates, and each plate served as one replicate. For sorted subsets, each replicate PCR was loaded with around 200 ng genomic DNA, equivalent to 30,000 or so T cell genomes. The purified libraries were quantified using a Qubit 3.0 fluorometer, sized with a Bioanalyzer 2100, and then quantified again using the KAPA Library Quantification kit. Every immunoSEQ 96-well plate was sequenced on a dedicated single-read 150-cycle Illumina NextSeq 550 flow cell. Per the source publication's procedure: Because the immunoSEQ output held only junctional sequences and lacked quality scores, the filtering could not match the filtering applied to full-length reads. Sequences were annotated with PyIR, a Python wrapper for IgBLAST v1.9, and V/J genes and CDR3 were assigned using IMGT germline references. Reads with weak V/J assignments (E-value above 1e-6), missing CDR3, stop codons, out-of-frame junctions, or ambiguous translated residues were removed. V3J clonotypes were defined as sequences sharing the same inferred V gene, J gene, and CDR3 amino acid sequence. Percentage overlap between repertoires was calculated by dividing the number of shared unique clonotypes by the size of the smaller repertoire. Three approaches were used to assess repertoire richness: RTK rarefaction, the Chao1 estimator, and Recon v2.1 estimates of unobserved clonotypes. OLGA was used to compute generation probabilities for all TCRbeta clonotypes that the gDNA method yielded from a handful of donors. In its TCRdb copy, this immuneACCESS table keeps in-frame sequences only and misses some clones. Where compared with another copy, unresolved V genes explain less than half of these, and the others have no known cause. D and trimming come from the DNA, and the V and J calls and clone size come from that table. Within this sample are some 2 million clones, with about 94% of them counted one time only. The ten largest clonotypes hold 1.2% of the sample.

CD8 naive samples were obtained by positive selection for CCR7 among CD45RO-negative cells, yielding a CD45RA+CCR7+ population from which TemRA cells were excluded. Donors were healthy HIV-negative adults with no recently reported acute infections or vaccinations. Only Caucasian adults living in Nashville, Tennessee, USA were represented among the donors. Blood was collected by leukapheresis, and PBMCs were isolated by Ficoll-Histopaque density gradient centrifugation and then cryopreserved in liquid nitrogen vapor phase. Analytical flow cytometry was used to check the purity and quantity of every magnetically sorted T cell population. Each sorted fraction had its genomic DNA isolated and then quantified by UV absorbance on a Nanodrop 2000c.

The sequenced sample was naive CD8+ T cells sorted from blood. The sample's cell subset or site, from its label and the paper: CD45RA+CCR7+. This sequence originates from a man in his late teens or twenties in good health. The rearranged chain carries TRBV6-6 and TRBJ1-4, with TRBD1 as a weak D call on 5 bases. CDR3 reads: CASSYFRPGFNEKLFF. The sequence in DNA is TGTGCCAGCAGTTACTTCCGCCCAGGGTTCAATGAAAAACTGTTTTTT.